The source of this TCR beta chain is a study of blood T cell repertoires in COVID-19. Study background: T cells, B-cell-depleted T cells, or PBMCs supplied cDNA or gDNA.

V dropped 4 bases and J dropped 5 bases, with 11 bases sitting between them. The germline CDR1 and CDR2 sequences are MNHEY and SMNVEV (reference sequence). CDR3 length: 13 amino acids. Enrolled during active infection, Seattle patients were then followed longitudinally. In the study's own analysis: Cell counts per sample came from amplifying reference gene primers. Data came from immunoSEQ multiplex PCR; TCRdb stores just in-frame clones and leaves some out. The V and J calls and clone size are taken from that table; D and trimming were inferred from the DNA. The sample holds 300,000 to 400,000 clones, 80% to 90% seen once. This clone appeared once.

V and J are TRBV27 and TRBJ2-5, with a tentative D call TRBD2 (6 bases). The source is a woman aged 55-75 years with COVID-19, enrolled during active disease. Sequencing input: peripheral blood. The CDR3 protein is CASSSFRGETQYF. The CDR3, as DNA: TGTGCCAGCAGTTCCTTCCGGGGGGAGACCCAGTACTTC.